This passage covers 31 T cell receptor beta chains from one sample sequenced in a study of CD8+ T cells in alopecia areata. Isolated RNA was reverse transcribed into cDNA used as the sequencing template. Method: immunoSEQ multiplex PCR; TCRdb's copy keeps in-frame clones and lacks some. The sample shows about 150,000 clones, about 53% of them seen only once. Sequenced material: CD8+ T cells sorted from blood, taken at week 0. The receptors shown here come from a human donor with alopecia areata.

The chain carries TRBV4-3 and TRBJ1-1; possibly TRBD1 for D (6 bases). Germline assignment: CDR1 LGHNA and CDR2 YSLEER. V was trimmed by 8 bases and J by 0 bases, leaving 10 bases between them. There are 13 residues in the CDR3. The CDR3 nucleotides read TGCGCCAGCCGGACAGAGCTGAACACTGAAGCTTTCTTT. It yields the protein CASRTELNTEAFF.

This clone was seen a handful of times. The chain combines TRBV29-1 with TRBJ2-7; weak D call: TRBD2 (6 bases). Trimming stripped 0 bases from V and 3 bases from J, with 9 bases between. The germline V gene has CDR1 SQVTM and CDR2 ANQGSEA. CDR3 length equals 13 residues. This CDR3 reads CSVEEGGNYEQYF. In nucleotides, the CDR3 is TGCAGCGTTGAAGAGGGAGGAAACTACGAGCAGTACTTC.

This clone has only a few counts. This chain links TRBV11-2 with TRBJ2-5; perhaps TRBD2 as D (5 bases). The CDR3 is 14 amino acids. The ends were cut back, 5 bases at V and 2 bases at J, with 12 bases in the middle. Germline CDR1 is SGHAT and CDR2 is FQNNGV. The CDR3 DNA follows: TGTGCCAGCAGCCCCGCGTCGGGGCAAGAGACCCAGTACTTC. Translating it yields CASSPASGQETQYF.

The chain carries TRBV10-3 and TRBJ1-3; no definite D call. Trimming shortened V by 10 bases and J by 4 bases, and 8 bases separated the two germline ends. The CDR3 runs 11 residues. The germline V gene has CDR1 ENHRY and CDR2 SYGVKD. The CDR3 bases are TGTGCCACGGGAGAGGGAAACACCATATATTTT. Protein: CATGEGNTIYF.

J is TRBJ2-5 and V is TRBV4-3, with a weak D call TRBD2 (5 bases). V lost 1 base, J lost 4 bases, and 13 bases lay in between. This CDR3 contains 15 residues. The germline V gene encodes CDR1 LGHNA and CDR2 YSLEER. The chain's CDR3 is CASSQGTGHGETQYF. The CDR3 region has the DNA TGCGCCAGCAGCCAAGGGACTGGCCACGGAGAGACCCAGTACTTC.

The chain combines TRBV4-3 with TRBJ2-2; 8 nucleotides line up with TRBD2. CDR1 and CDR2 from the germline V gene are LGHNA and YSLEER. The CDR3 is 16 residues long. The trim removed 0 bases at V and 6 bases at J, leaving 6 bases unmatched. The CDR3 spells CASSQDWIGGAGELFF. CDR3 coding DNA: TGCGCCAGCAGCCAAGATTGGATCGGGGGGGCCGGGGAGCTGTTTTTT.

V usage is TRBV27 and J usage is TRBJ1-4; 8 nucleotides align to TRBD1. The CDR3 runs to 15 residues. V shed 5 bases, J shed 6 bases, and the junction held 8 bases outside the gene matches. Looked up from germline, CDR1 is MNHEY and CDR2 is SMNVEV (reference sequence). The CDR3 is CASSPRQGRDEKLFF. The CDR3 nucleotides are TGTGCCAGCAGTCCGCGACAGGGGCGGGATGAAAAACTGTTTTTT. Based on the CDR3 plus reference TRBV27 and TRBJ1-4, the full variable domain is EAQVTQNPRYLITVTGKKLTVTCSQNMNHEYMSWYRQDPGLGLRQIYYSMNVEVTDKGDVPEGYKVSRKEKRNFPLILESPSPNQTSLYFCASSPRQGRDEKLFFGSGTQLSVL.

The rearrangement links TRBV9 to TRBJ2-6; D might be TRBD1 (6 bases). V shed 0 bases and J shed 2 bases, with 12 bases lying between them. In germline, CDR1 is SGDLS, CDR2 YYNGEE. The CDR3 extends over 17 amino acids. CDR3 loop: CASSVAEGDPGANVLTF. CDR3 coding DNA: TGTGCCAGCAGCGTAGCAGAGGGGGACCCTGGGGCCAACGTCCTGACTTTC.

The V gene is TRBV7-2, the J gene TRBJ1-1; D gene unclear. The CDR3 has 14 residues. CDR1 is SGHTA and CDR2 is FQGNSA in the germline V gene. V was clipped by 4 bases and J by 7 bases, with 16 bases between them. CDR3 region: CASSSLGRRSEAFF. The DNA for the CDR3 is TGTGCCAGCAGCTCACTAGGGAGACGGAGTGAAGCTTTCTTT.

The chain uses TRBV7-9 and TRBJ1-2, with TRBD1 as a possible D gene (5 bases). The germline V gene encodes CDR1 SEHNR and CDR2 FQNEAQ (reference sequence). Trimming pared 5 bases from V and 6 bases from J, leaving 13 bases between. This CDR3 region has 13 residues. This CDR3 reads CASSPTGSDGYTF. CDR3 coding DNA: TGTGCCAGCAGCCCAACAGGCTCGGATGGCTACACCTTC.

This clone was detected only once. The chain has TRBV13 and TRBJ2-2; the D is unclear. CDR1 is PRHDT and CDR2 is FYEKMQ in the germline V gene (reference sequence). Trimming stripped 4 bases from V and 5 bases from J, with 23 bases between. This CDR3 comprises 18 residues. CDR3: CASSSGTLGRARTGELFF. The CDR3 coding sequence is TGTGCCAGCAGCTCTGGTACCCTCGGGCGCGCGCGAACCGGGGAGCTGTTTTTT.

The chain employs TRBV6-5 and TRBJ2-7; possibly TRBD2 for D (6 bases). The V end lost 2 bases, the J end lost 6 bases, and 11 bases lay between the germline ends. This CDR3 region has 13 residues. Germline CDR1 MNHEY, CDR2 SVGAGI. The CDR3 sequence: CASSYGRGSEQYF. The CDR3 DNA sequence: TGTGCCAGCAGTTACGGTCGGGGGAGCGAGCAGTACTTC.

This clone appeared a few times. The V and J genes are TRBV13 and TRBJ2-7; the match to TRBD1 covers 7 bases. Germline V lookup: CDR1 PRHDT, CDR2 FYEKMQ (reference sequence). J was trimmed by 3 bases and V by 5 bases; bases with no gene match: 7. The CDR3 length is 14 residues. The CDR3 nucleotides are TGTGCCAGCAGCCATTCGACAGGGCTCTACGAGCAGTACTTC. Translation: CASSHSTGLYEQYF.

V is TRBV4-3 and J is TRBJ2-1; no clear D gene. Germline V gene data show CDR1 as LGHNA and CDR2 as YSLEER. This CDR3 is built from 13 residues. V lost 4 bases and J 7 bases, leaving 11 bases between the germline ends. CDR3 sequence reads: CASSRGKGNEQFF. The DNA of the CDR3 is TGCGCCAGCAGCCGAGGCAAAGGAAATGAGCAGTTCTTC.

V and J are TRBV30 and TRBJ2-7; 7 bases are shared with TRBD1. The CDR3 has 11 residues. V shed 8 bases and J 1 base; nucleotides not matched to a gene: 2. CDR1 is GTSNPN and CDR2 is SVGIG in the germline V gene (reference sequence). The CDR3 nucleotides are TGTGCCATGACAGGGTCCTACGAGCAGTACTTC. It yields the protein CAMTGSYEQYF.

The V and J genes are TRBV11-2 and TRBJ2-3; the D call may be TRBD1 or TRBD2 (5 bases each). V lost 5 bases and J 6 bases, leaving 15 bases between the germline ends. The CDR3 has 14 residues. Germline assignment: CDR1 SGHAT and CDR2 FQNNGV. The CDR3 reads CASSPGTGRDTQYF. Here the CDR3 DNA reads TGTGCCAGCAGCCCCGGGACGGGTCGGGATACGCAGTATTTT.

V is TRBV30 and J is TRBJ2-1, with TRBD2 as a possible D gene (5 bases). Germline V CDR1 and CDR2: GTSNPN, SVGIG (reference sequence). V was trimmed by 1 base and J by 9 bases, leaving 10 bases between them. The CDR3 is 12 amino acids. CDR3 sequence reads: CAWSDDEGEQFF. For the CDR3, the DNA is TGTGCCTGGAGTGACGATGAGGGTGAGCAGTTCTTC. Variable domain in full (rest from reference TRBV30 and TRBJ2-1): SQTIHQWPATLVQPVGSPLSLECTVEGTSNPNLYWYRQAAGRGLQLLFYSVGIGQISSEVPQNLSASRPQDRQFILSSKKLLLSDSGFYLCAWSDDEGEQFFGPGTRLTVL.

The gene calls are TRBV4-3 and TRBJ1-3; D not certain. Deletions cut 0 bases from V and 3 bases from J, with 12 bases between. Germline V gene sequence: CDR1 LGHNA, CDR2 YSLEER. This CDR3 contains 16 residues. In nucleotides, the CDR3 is TGCGCCAGCAGCCAAGAGCAAGTTATGTTTGGAAACACCATATATTTT. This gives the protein CASSQEQVMFGNTIYF.

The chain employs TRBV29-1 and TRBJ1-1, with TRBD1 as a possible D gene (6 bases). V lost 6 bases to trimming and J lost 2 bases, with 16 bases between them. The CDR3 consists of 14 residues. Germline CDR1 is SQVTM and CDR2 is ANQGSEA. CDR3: CSVPFRGGNTEAFF. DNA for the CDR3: TGCAGCGTACCGTTTCGAGGGGGAAACACTGAAGCTTTCTTT.

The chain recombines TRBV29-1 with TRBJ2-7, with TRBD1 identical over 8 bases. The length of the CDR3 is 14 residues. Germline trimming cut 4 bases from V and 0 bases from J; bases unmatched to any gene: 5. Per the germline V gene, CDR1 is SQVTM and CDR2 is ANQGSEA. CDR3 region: CSVGGTGLSYEQYF. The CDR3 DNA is TGCAGCGTTGGTGGGACAGGACTCTCCTACGAGCAGTACTTC.

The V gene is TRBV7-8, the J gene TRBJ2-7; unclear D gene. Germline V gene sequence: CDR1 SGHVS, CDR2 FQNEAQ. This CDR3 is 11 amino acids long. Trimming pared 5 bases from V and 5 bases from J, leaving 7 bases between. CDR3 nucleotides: TGTGCCAGCAGCCCGAGTGACGAGCAGTACTTC. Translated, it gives CASSPSDEQYF.

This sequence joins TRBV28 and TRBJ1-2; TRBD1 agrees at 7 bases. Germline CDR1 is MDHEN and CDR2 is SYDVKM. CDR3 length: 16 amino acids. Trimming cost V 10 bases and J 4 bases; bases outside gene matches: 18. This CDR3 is CAILPLTGASGYGYTF. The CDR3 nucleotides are TGTGCCATATTACCCCTCACAGGGGCATCGGGCTATGGCTACACCTTC.

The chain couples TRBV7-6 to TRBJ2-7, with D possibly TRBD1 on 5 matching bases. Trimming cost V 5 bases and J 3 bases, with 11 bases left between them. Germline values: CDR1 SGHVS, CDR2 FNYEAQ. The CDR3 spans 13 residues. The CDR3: CASSPRQIYEQYF. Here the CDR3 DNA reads TGTGCCAGCAGCCCCCGACAGATCTACGAGCAGTACTTC.

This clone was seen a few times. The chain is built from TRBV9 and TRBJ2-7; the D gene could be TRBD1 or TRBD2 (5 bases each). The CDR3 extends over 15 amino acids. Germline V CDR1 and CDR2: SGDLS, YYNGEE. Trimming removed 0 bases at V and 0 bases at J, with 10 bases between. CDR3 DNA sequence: TGTGCCAGCAGCGTAGGAGGGGCAGTCTCCTACGAGCAGTACTTC. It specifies CASSVGGAVSYEQYF. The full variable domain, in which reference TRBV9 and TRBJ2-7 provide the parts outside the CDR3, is DSGVTQTPKHLITATGQRVTLRCSPRSGDLSVYWYQQSLDQGLQFLIQYYNGEERAKGNILERFSAQQFPDLHSELNLSSLELGDSALYFCASSVGGAVSYEQYFGPGTRLTVT.

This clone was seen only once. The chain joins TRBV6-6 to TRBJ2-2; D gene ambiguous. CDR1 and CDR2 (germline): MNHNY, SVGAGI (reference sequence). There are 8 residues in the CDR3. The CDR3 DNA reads TGTTCCACCGGGGAGCTGTTTTTT. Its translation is CSTGELFF.

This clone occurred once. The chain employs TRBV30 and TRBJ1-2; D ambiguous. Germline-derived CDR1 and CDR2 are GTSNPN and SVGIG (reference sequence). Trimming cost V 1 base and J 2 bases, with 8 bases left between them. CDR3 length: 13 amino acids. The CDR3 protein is CAWSGGINYGYTF. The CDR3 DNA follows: TGTGCCTGGAGTGGAGGGATCAACTATGGCTACACCTTC.

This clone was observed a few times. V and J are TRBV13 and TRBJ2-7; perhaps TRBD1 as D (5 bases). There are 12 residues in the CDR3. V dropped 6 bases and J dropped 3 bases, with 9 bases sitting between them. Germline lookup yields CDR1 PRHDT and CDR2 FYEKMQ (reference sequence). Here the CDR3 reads CASSYQGYEQYF. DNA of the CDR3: TGTGCCAGCAGTTACCAGGGCTACGAGCAGTACTTC.

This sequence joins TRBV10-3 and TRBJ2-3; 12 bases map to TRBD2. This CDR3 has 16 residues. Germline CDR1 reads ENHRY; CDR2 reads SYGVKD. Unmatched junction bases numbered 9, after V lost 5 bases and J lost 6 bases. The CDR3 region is CAISPTSGGDSDTQYF. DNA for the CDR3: TGTGCCATCAGTCCGACTAGCGGGGGCGATTCGGATACGCAGTATTTT.

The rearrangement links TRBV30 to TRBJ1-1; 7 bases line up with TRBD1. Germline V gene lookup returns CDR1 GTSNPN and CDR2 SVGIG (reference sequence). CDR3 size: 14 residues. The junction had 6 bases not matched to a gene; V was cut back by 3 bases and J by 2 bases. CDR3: CAWRVRTGNTEAFF. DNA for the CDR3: TGTGCCTGGAGGGTTAGGACAGGCAACACTGAAGCTTTCTTT.

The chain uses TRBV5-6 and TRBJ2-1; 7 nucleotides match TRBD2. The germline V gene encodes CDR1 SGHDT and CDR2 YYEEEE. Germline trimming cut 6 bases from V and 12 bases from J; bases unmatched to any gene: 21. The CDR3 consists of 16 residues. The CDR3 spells CASTLSGVSGPSRQFF. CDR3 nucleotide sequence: TGTGCCAGCACCCTGTCCGGGGTTAGCGGGCCGAGTAGGCAGTTCTTC. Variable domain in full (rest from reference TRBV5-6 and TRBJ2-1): DAGVTQSPTHLIKTRGQQVTLRCSPKSGHDTVSWYQQALGQGPQFIFQYYEEEERQRGNFPDRFSGHQFPNYSSELNVNALLLGDSALYLCASTLSGVSGPSRQFFGPGTRLTVL.

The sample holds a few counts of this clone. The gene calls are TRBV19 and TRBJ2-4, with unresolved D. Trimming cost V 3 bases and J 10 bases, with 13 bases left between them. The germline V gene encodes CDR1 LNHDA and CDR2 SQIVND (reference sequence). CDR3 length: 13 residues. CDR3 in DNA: TGTGCCAGTAGTATTCTTCCGGCAGCGATTCAGTACTTC. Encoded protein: CASSILPAAIQYF.